This record concerns one TCR beta chain sequence. This entry is derived from a study of blood T cell repertoires in COVID-19. Whole-study context: Acute-phase and convalescent COVID-19 samples originated in the United States, Italy and Spain.

Germline values: CDR1 MDHEN, CDR2 SYDVKM. CDR3 length equals 15 residues. The trim removed 1 base at V and 7 bases at J, leaving 6 bases unmatched. Clones were sequenced by immunoSEQ multiplex PCR, and TCRdb holds only the in-frame ones, with some missing. The repertoire holds about 380,000 clones, less than 85% seen once, with approximately 3.7% in the top ten. Material for sequencing was peripheral blood. The sequence was obtained from a young woman with acute or convalescent COVID-19. The chain couples TRBV28 to TRBJ1-4; 7 bases line up with TRBD1. CDR3 in amino acids: CASSLYGTDSEKLFF. CDR3 in DNA: TGTGCCAGCAGTTTATACGGGACAGATAGTGAAAAACTGTTTTTT.